The clone carrying this T cell receptor beta chain was observed at least ten times. Its specificity is unknown. This specimen belongs to a study of T cells after yellow fever vaccination. Study details: When fractions had low cell numbers, they were prepared with SMART-Seq v4 Ultra Low Input.

Making TCR cDNA involved 5'RACE template switching, which added UMIs and a universal primer site. TCRdb reprocessed the 5' RACE reads via MiXCR and lists one record per CDR3 protein. The sample carries around 360,000 distinct CDR3 sequences, around a tenth recorded once. Broader study findings: The secondary response peaked faster, at day 5 versus 15, but was weaker.

This CDR3 region has 16 residues. V gave up 3 bases and J gave up 6 bases; unmatched junction bases: 11. The material sequenced was PBMCs, taken on the day of the first yellow fever vaccination. The sequence was collected from a man between 18 and 35 years old who received the YFV17D yellow fever vaccine. The J gene is TRBJ2-3, the V gene TRBV12-3 or TRBV12-4; TRBD2 agrees at 8 bases. The CDR3 here is CASSLFPGGPPDTQYF. CDR3 DNA sequence: TGTGCCAGCAGTTTGTTTCCGGGGGGGCCTCCCGATACGCAGTATTTT.